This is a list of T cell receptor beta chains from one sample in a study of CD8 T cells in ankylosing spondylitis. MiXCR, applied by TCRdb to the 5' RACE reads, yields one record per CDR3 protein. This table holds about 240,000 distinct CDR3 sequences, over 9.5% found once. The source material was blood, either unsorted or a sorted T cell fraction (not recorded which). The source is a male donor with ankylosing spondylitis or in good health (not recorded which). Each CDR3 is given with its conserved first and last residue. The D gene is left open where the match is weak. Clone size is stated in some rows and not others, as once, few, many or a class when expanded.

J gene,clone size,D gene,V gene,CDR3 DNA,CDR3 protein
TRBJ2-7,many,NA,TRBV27,TGTGCCAGCAGTTTTGGGGACACGGATTTCAAGCAGTACTTC,CASSFGDTDFKQYF
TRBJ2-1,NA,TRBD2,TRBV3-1,TGTGCCAGCAGCCACAGAGCGGGAGGGCCCAGGGAGCAGTTCTTC,CASSHRAGGPREQFF
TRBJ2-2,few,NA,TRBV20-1,TGCAGTGCTAGGGGCCCTTCCGGGATCTTGTCGACCGGGGAGCTGTTTTTT,CSARGPSGILSTGELFF
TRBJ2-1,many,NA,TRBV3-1,TGTGCCAGCAGCCCGGACCTGAGCTCCTACAATGAGCAGTTCTTC,CASSPDLSSYNEQFF
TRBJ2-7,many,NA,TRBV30,TGTGCCCGTGAGGAGGGAAGTGTAAGGGAGCAGTACTTC,CAREEGSVREQYF
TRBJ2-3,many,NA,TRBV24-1,TGTGCCACCAGGGACGGGACCGCTGGGGATACGCAGTATTTT,CATRDGTAGDTQYF
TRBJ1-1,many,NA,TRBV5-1,TGCGCCAGCAGCTTGGACGGCGGGTCTGAAGCTTTCTTT,CASSLDGGSEAFF
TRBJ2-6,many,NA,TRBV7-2,TGTGCCAGCAGGTATCCTCAGGTCTCTGGGGCCAACGTCCTGACTTTC,CASRYPQVSGANVLTF
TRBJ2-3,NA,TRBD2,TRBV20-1,TGCAGTGCTTCCAGACTAGCGGGGGGGACAGATACGCAGTATTTT,CSASRLAGGTDTQYF
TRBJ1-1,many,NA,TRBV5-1,TGCGCCAGCAGCCACGCGGGGGGCACTGAAGCTTTCTTT,CASSHAGGTEAFF
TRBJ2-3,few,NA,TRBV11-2,TGTGCCAGCGGAGAGGGGGGTCCGAATACGCAGTATTTT,CASGEGGPNTQYF
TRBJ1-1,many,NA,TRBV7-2,TGTGCCAGCAGCTCCTACCCCCGGGACAACACTGAAGCTTTCTTT,CASSSYPRDNTEAFF